This T cell receptor beta chain was recorded in a study of human T cells and chemical hapten exposure. Study summary: Across the whole study, which lasted roughly five months, patients were given diphenylcyclopropenone on the scalp once a week. Patch tests delivered 0.01% DPC to the upper back and were evaluated at 6 days.

In TCRdb, the RACE reads were re-called with MiXCR into one record per CDR3 protein. The data contain a few hundred thousand distinct CDR3 sequences, around 6% of them singletons. A word on this clonotype: What it binds is not known.

Germline assignment: CDR1 KGHSH and CDR2 LQKENI. Trimming cost V 3 bases and J 7 bases, with 10 bases left between them. This CDR3 is built from 14 residues. Specified time point: patch test 2, 6 weeks after DPC sensitization. Treatment defined: therapeutic diphenylcyclopropenone sensitization with weekly scalp DPC. Whole-study findings and limits: Donors, who had alopecia, may show an immune response that differs from healthy people's. Expanded TCRs produced significantly more large CDR3 similarity clusters than controls did.

Sequencing was performed on whole blood, taken in connection with sensitization to the hapten diphenylcyclopropenone (DPC). The V gene is TRBV18, the J gene TRBJ1-6; a weak D match, TRBD1 (5 bases). The clonotype was recovered from a woman under 30 with alopecia areata. Some clones in this sample may be carry-over from other donors' samples. The CDR3 region has the DNA TGTGCCAGCTCACCTTCAGGGTGGAATTCACCCCTCCACTTT. It specifies CASSPSGWNSPLHF. Looking up the rest from reference TRBV18 and TRBJ1-6 gives the full variable domain: NAGVMQNPRHLVRRRGQEARLRCSPMKGHSHVYWYRQLPEEGLKFMVYLQKENIIDESGMPKERFSAEFPKEGPSILRIQQVVRGDSAAYFCASSPSGWNSPLHFGNGTRLTVT.